This T cell receptor beta chain came from a study of blood T cell repertoires in COVID-19. This clone has a single count. Libraries were prepared by immunoSEQ multiplex PCR; TCRdb keeps only in-frame clonotypes and omits some of them. The table has about 250,000 clones, 85% to 90% seen once. Germline V gene sequence: CDR1 MNHEY, CDR2 SVGAGI. The CDR3 is made up of 14 amino acids. Trimming cost V 5 bases and J 4 bases, with 14 bases left between them. Sequences were obtained from peripheral blood. The gene calls are TRBV6-5 and TRBJ2-5; tentative D call: TRBD1 (6 bases). This receptor was taken from a woman aged 55-75 years with COVID-19, enrolled during active disease. The CDR3 loop reads CASSPTGMLETQYF. CDR3 DNA: TGTGCCAGCAGTCCTACAGGGATGTTAGAGACCCAGTACTTC.